This TCR beta chain was documented in a study of T cells in Graves' hyperthyroidism and ophthalmopathy. Study in general: Peripheral blood was secured at the point of initial diagnosis, before any treatment.

Using RNA transcripts as the source, TCR beta CDR3 regions were amplified. Using the HTBI primer set, a first-round RT-PCR was run on the TCR CDR3. Using its own MiXCR run on the multiplex PCR reads, TCRdb lists one record per CDR3 protein. In the table there are approximately 870,000 distinct CDR3 sequences, around 39% of which are singletons. Findings and limits, study-wide: The model's output predicted ophthalmopathy at a median of roughly seven months prior to onset.

Ten or more counts support this clonotype. Its antigen remains unknown. Germline CDR1 reads SGHTA; CDR2 reads FQGNSA. CDR3 length equals 13 residues. Trimming took 3 bases from V and 8 from J, leaving 11 bases between them. No ophthalmopathy progression within 18 months constituted stable Graves' hyperthyroidism. Reasons for excluding patients were uncontrolled infection, other autoimmune disease, pregnancy or lactation. Input material: blood. The V call is TRBV7-2, the J call TRBJ1-5; D gene ambiguous. This TCR came from a man aged 18 to 29 with Graves' hyperthyroidism. Written as DNA, the CDR3 is TGTGCCAGCAGCTTTAACGGGTTCGAGCCCCAGCATTTT. As protein: CASSFNGFEPQHF.